The clone carrying this T cell receptor beta chain was seen just once. Original methodology: Counts of nucleated cells, estimated from reference gene primer amplification, were obtained. The method was immunoSEQ multiplex PCR; TCRdb's version includes in-frame clones alone and lacks a portion of them. D and trimming come from the DNA, and the V and J calls and clone size come from that table. The table lists some 140,000 clones, roughly 78% of them singletons, with about 3.6% in the top ten. This sample is part of a study of blood T cell repertoires in COVID-19. CDR1 is SGHRS and CDR2 is YFSETQ in the germline V gene. The J segment lost 10 bases and the V segment lost 0 bases, leaving 14 bases of the junction unmatched. This CDR3 region has 17 residues.

This TCR came from a man in his sixties with acute or convalescent COVID-19. The chain employs TRBV5-1 and TRBJ2-2; TRBD2 agrees at 8 bases. Sequenced sample: peripheral blood. As DNA, the CDR3 is TGCGCCAGCAGCTTGGCGGGGGGGACTATCTTCGGGCAGGAGCTGTTTTTT. Its translation is CASSLAGGTIFGQELFF.